This TCR beta chain came from a study of blood T cell repertoires in COVID-19. Study in general: COVID-19 samples collected from the United States, Italy and Spain covered acute and convalescent phases.

CDR3 length: 19 amino acids. Germline-derived CDR1 and CDR2 are LNHDA and SQIVND (reference sequence). The ends lost 3 bases at V and 0 bases at J; junction bases unmatched: 9. Only in-frame clones appear in the TCRdb table, and some are missing; sequencing was by immunoSEQ multiplex PCR. The sample consists of about 210,000 clones, 75% to 90% of them appearing once. The TCR comes from a woman aged 40 to 55 with acute or convalescent COVID-19. The chain is built from TRBV19 and TRBJ1-3; 12 bases line up with TRBD1. The sample was peripheral blood. The CDR3 DNA is TGTGCCAGTAGTATGTCCGGGACAGGGGGCGTAGGCTCTGGAAACACCATATATTTT. It encodes CASSMSGTGGVGSGNTIYF.